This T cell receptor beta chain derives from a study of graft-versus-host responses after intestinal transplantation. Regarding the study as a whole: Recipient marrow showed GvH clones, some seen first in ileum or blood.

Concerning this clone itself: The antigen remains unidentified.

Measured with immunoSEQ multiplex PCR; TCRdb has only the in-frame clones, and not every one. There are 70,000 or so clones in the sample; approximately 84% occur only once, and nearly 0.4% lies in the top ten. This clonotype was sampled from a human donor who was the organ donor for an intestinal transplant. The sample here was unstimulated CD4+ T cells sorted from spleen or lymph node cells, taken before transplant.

CDR3 sequence reads: CASSLQGSYNSPLHF. The CDR3 coding sequence is TGTGCCAGCAGCTTGCAGGGCTCCTATAATTCACCCCTCCACTTT. V gene TRBV11-2 combines with J gene TRBJ1-6, with D possibly being TRBD1 (5 bases). Deletions cut 3 bases from V and 0 bases from J, with 6 bases between. The CDR3 has 15 amino acids. CDR1 is SGHAT and CDR2 is FQNNGV in the germline V gene. The whole variable domain, filled in from reference TRBV11-2 and TRBJ1-6, reads EAGVAQSPRYKIIEKRQSVAFWCNPISGHATLYWYQQILGQGPKLLIQFQNNGVVDDSQLPKDRFSAERLKGVDSTLKIQPAKLEDSAVYLCASSLQGSYNSPLHFGNGTRLTVT.